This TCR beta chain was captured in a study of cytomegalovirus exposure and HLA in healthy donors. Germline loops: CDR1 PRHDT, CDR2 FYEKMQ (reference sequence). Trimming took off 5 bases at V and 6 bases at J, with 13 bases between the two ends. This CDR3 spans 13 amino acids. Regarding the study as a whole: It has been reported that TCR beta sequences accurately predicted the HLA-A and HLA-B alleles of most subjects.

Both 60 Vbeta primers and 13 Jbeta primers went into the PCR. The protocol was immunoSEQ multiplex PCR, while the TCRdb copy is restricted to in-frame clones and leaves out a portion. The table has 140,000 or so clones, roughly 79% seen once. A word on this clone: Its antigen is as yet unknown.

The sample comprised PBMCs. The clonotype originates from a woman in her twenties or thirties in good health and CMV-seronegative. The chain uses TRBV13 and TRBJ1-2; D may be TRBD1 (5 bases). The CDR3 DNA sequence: TGTGCCAGCAGCCTCGGGGGAGGGCATGGCTACACCTTC. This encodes CASSLGGGHGYTF.